The 31 T cell receptor beta chains in this list originate from one sample, sequenced in a study of persistence of HIV-infected CD4 T cells. Sequencing used immunoSEQ version 4 in survey mode. The table came from immunoSEQ multiplex PCR; TCRdb's copy has only in-frame clones and leaves some out. The table lists 37,000 or so clones, less than 90% of them singletons. For these receptors, no antigen is known. Lysates of CMV-infected fibroblasts at 10 ug/mL stimulated these cells. Memory cells lacking CD40L and CD69 with high CD45RO were sorted. This specimen consisted of CD4+ T cells sorted from PBMCs after approximately 19-hour stimulation, obtained from a patient who received antiretroviral therapy. These receptors were collected from an adult man with HIV who was CMV-seropositive.

The chain is built from TRBV5-1 and TRBJ2-2; 9 bases match TRBD1. Germline V CDR1 and CDR2: SGHRS, YFSETQ. The V gene end was trimmed by 4 bases and the J gene end by 3 bases; junction bases not matched to a gene: 7. This CDR3 comprises 16 residues. The CDR3 reads CASSRTGEGDTGELFF. CDR3 nucleotides: TGCGCCAGCAGCCGGACAGGGGAAGGGGACACCGGGGAGCTGTTTTTT. Full variable domain (outside the CDR3, taken from reference TRBV5-1 and TRBJ2-2): KAGVTQTPRYLIKTRGQQVTLSCSPISGHRSVSWYQQTPGQGLQFLFEYFSETQRNKGNFPGRFSGRQFSNSRSEMNVSTLELGDSALYLCASSRTGEGDTGELFFGEGSRLTVL.

The V gene is TRBV24-1, the J gene TRBJ2-3; TRBD1 might be the D (8 bases). Trimming took 3 bases from V and 2 from J, leaving 11 bases between them. This CDR3 is 15 amino acids long. The V gene's germline CDR1 is KGHDR and CDR2 SFDVKD. CDR3 region: CATSDTGGDTDTQYF. The CDR3 DNA reads TGTGCCACCAGTGATACAGGGGGGGACACAGATACGCAGTATTTT.

This chain links TRBV5-4 with TRBJ2-1; possible D gene TRBD1, 6 bases. The CDR3 is made up of 15 amino acids. The V gene's germline CDR1 is SGHNT and CDR2 YYREEE (reference sequence). Trimming cost V 0 bases and J 7 bases, with 14 bases left between them. The CDR3 here is CASSLEGQRGNEQFF. DNA of the CDR3: TGTGCCAGCAGCTTGGAGGGACAAAGAGGGAATGAGCAGTTCTTC.

J is TRBJ2-2 and V is TRBV19; 8 nucleotides line up with TRBD2. The CDR3 covers 15 residues. The germline V gene encodes CDR1 LNHDA and CDR2 SQIVND (reference sequence). V shed 9 bases, J shed 5 bases, and the junction held 11 bases outside the gene matches. CDR3 in DNA: TGTGCCAGCAGAGCACGGGGGGGATTAACCGGGGAGCTGTTTTTT. Residues: CASRARGGLTGELFF.

CDR3 in DNA: TGTGCCAGCAGCCGAGGGGAAATGAACACTGAAGCTTTCTTT. The encoded protein is CASSRGEMNTEAFF. The rearrangement links TRBV7-8 to TRBJ1-1; the D gene is possibly TRBD1 (5 bases). The CDR3 consists of 14 residues. V lost 5 bases and J 0 bases, leaving 10 bases between the germline ends. The germline V gene encodes CDR1 SGHVS and CDR2 FQNEAQ.

The CDR3 reads CASSSTADTDTQYF. In nucleotides, the CDR3 is TGTGCCAGCAGCTCCACGGCCGACACAGATACGCAGTATTTT. The chain combines TRBV11-3 with TRBJ2-3; D unresolved. The CDR3 loop spans 14 amino acids. Germline CDR1 is SGHNT and CDR2 is YENEEA. Trimming stripped 4 bases from V and 2 bases from J, with 10 bases between.

The chain joins TRBV5-1 to TRBJ2-1, with TRBD1 matching over 12 bases. This CDR3 comprises 16 residues. With 4 bases clipped from V and 6 bases from J, the junction kept 8 bases outside the gene matches. The germline V gene encodes CDR1 SGHRS and CDR2 YFSETQ. CDR3 sequence: CASSLRTGQGANEQFF. For the CDR3, the DNA is TGCGCCAGCAGCCTTAGGACGGGACAGGGGGCCAATGAGCAGTTCTTC.

The genes are TRBV5-4 and TRBJ2-2; TRBD2 agrees at 8 bases. The germline CDR1 and CDR2 sequences are SGHNT and YYREEE (reference sequence). The CDR3 is 15 amino acids. V dropped 4 bases and J dropped 5; count of bases not matched to a gene: 7. DNA of the CDR3: TGTGCCAGCAGCCCGGGGGGGGCCAGAACCGGGGAGCTGTTTTTT. This codes for CASSPGGARTGELFF.

The chain couples TRBV19 to TRBJ1-3; D remains ambiguous. CDR1 is LNHDA, CDR2 SQIVND, per germline (reference sequence). CDR3 length: 14 residues. V shed 1 base and J shed 6 bases, with 10 bases lying between them. CDR3 bases: TGTGCCAGTAGTATAGGTCAGCAGACAAACACCATATATTTT. Its translation: CASSIGQQTNTIYF.

The chain joins TRBV24-1 to TRBJ1-2, with D possibly TRBD1 on 5 matching bases. This CDR3 has 16 amino acids. Germline-derived CDR1 and CDR2 are KGHDR and SFDVKD. V was cut by 1 base and J by 7 bases, with 18 bases left in between. CDR3: CATSDFEGQGSAGYTF. The DNA for the CDR3 is TGTGCCACCAGTGATTTTGAGGGGCAGGGATCGGCTGGCTACACCTTC.

This chain joins TRBV4-1 and TRBJ1-3; the match to TRBD1 covers 7 bases. The CDR3 extends over 16 amino acids. V lost 4 bases and J lost 1; bases outside the gene matches: 7. Germline CDR1 and CDR2: MGHRA and YSYEKL. In DNA, the CDR3 is TGCGCCAGCAGCCTTTCTTTGACAGGGTCTGGAAACACCATATATTTT. Translating it yields CASSLSLTGSGNTIYF.

In this sample, this clone turned up once. The chain couples TRBV7-2 to TRBJ2-1; 7 nucleotides align to TRBD2. V was clipped by 0 bases and J by 9 bases; unmatched bases: 11. The CDR3 loop spans 16 amino acids. Germline V lookup: CDR1 SGHTA, CDR2 FQGNSA. The CDR3 bases are TGTGCCAGCAGCTTAGCGGGGGGGGGACCCAATGGTGAGCAGTTCTTC. Translating gives CASSLAGGGPNGEQFF.

This clone has just a few counts. The rearrangement uses TRBV5-4 and TRBJ1-2; D might be TRBD1 (5 bases). Germline CDR1 SGHNT, CDR2 YYREEE (reference sequence). V was pared by 6 bases and J by 4 bases, with 10 bases between. The CDR3 length is 12 residues. The CDR3, as DNA: TGTGCCAGCACTGGGGCGGTCTATGGCTACACCTTC. Translation gives CASTGAVYGYTF.

V gene TRBV23-1 combines with J gene TRBJ2-7; 11 nucleotides agree with TRBD1. Being an ORF, TRBV23-1 has a function that is uncertain. CDR3 length: 16 residues. V trimming: 5 bases; J trimming: 3 bases; junction bases outside the gene matches: 9. In nucleotides, the CDR3 is TGCGCCAGCAGTAGACCCGGGACAGGGGGTAGCTACGAGCAGTACTTC. Its translation: CASSRPGTGGSYEQYF.

J is TRBJ1-1 and V is TRBV5-1; D gene uncertain. V lost 5 bases, J lost 0 bases, and 2 bases lay in between. Germline V gives CDR1 SGHRS, CDR2 YFSETQ. This CDR3 contains 11 residues. The CDR3 is CASRLNTEAFF. The CDR3 bases are TGCGCCAGCAGACTGAACACTGAAGCTTTCTTT.

Written as DNA, the CDR3 is TGTGCCAGCAGCGTAGGTGGGACAGGGATATTGGCCGGGGAGCTGTTTTTT. Protein: CASSVGGTGILAGELFF. V gene TRBV9 combines with J gene TRBJ2-2, with 9 bases lining up with TRBD1. The CDR3 length is 17 residues. Trimming cost V 0 bases and J 6 bases; bases outside gene matches: 9. The germline CDR1 and CDR2 sequences are SGDLS and YYNGEE. Drawing the rest from reference TRBV9 and TRBJ2-2, the complete variable domain is DSGVTQTPKHLITATGQRVTLRCSPRSGDLSVYWYQQSLDQGLQFLIQYYNGEERAKGNILERFSAQQFPDLHSELNLSSLELGDSALYFCASSVGGTGILAGELFFGEGSRLTVL.

The chain carries TRBV6-5 and TRBJ1-5; a weak D match, TRBD1 (6 bases). CDR1 MNHEY and CDR2 SVGAGI come from the germline V gene. The CDR3 covers 16 residues. V was pared by 4 bases and J by 0 bases, with 13 bases between. CDR3 loop: CASSSLQGLSNQPQHF. DNA of the CDR3: TGTGCCAGCAGTTCTTTGCAGGGGCTTAGCAATCAGCCCCAGCATTTT.

In this sample, this clone is medium-sized. This chain uses TRBV25-1 with TRBJ2-2; the match to TRBD1 covers 8 bases. V trimming: 4 bases; J trimming: 6 bases; junction bases outside the gene matches: 1. Germline V gene sequence: CDR1 MGHDK, CDR2 SYGVNS. The CDR3 spans 13 residues. The DNA of the CDR3 is TGTGCCAGCAGTGGACAGGGGTCCGGGGAGCTGTTTTTT. This encodes CASSGQGSGELFF.

The chain joins TRBV5-5 to TRBJ2-7; TRBD1 agrees at 9 bases. With V trimmed by 6 bases and J by 0 bases, 4 bases remained unmatched. The CDR3 covers 14 residues. Germline V gene lookup returns CDR1 SGHKS and CDR2 YYEKEE (reference sequence). The CDR3 DNA reads as TGTGCCAGCACCGGACAGGGGAGCTCCTACGAGCAGTACTTC. Residues: CASTGQGSSYEQYF.

The chain has TRBV5-1 and TRBJ2-5, with D perhaps matching TRBD2 (6 bases). V was cut by 0 bases and J by 4 bases, with 10 bases left in between. Germline V gene sequence: CDR1 SGHRS, CDR2 YFSETQ. The CDR3 is 14 residues long. The CDR3 here is CASSLAGVTETQYF. The DNA of the CDR3 is TGCGCCAGCAGCTTGGCGGGGGTAACAGAGACCCAGTACTTC.

A word on this clone: Distinct nucleotide sequences in the sample also encode this CDR3. The rearrangement links TRBV5-1 to TRBJ2-1, with D perhaps matching TRBD2 (5 bases). V lost 4 bases and J 6 bases, leaving 14 bases between the germline ends. CDR1 and CDR2 (germline): SGHRS, YFSETQ. This CDR3 is built from 14 residues. The CDR3 DNA reads TGCGCCAGCAGCCTCGGACTCGCGGGCAATGAGCAGTTCTTC. This gives the protein CASSLGLAGNEQFF.

The V call is TRBV5-8, the J call TRBJ1-6; TRBD1 might be the D (6 bases). This CDR3 comprises 14 residues. In germline, CDR1 is SGHTS, CDR2 YDEGEE. V shed 0 bases and J shed 9 bases, with 10 bases lying between them. CDR3 nucleotides: TGTGCCAGCAGCTTGGAACAGGGAGGTTCACCCCTCCACTTT. This sequence encodes CASSLEQGGSPLHF.

Note on this clone: The junction and the germline gene differ at one end; a read error may be behind it. The V gene is TRBV20-1, the J gene TRBJ2-2, with TRBD2 matching over 10 bases. The CDR3 spans 17 residues. Per germline, CDR1 DFQATT and CDR2 SNEGSKA (reference sequence). CDR3 DNA: TGCAGTGCTAGTATGGCTAGCGGGGGCCCAGGCACCAGGGAGCTGTTTTTT. Its protein is CSASMASGGPGTRELFF.

This clone was counted once. This sequence joins TRBV5-6 and TRBJ1-4; D gene uncertain. The CDR3 contains 13 residues. Germline loops: CDR1 SGHDT, CDR2 YYEEEE. V dropped 3 bases and J dropped 8 bases, with 11 bases sitting between them. The CDR3, as DNA: TGTGCCAGCAGCTCGCAGTGGAGGGAAAAACTGTTTTTT. Protein product: CASSSQWREKLFF.

The chain joins TRBV18 to TRBJ1-1; D possibly corresponds to TRBD1 (5 bases). The V gene lost 1 base and the J gene lost 7 bases, with 10 bases spanning the gap. The CDR3 contains 13 residues. From germline, CDR1 is KGHSH and CDR2 LQKENI. The CDR3: CASSPRGEGEAFF. The CDR3 coding sequence is TGTGCCAGCTCACCACGAGGGGAGGGTGAAGCTTTCTTT.

V and J are TRBV6-5 and TRBJ1-1; D remains unclear. The CDR3 extends over 15 amino acids. V was trimmed by 8 bases and J by 1 base, leaving 17 bases between them. The germline gives CDR1 MNHEY, CDR2 SVGAGI. The CDR3 DNA reads as TGTGCCAGCCTTGCCTTTGGACGGTCGAACACTGAAGCTTTCTTT. Translation: CASLAFGRSNTEAFF.

V and J are TRBV5-1 and TRBJ1-1, with D unresolved. V was shortened by 0 bases and J by 1 base, with 19 bases between the two germline ends. Germline loops: CDR1 SGHRS, CDR2 YFSETQ. This CDR3 spans 18 amino acids. The CDR3 here is CASSLVGLSGKENTEAFF. CDR3 bases: TGCGCCAGCAGCTTGGTGGGATTATCGGGCAAGGAGAACACTGAAGCTTTCTTT.

This clone was seen more than once but under ten times. The V call is TRBV19, the J call TRBJ1-5; no firm D call. The CDR3 is 15 residues long. Per germline, CDR1 LNHDA and CDR2 SQIVND (reference sequence). Trimming shortened V by 0 bases and J by 1 base, and 7 bases separated the two germline ends. The CDR3 region is CASSIEVRSNQPQHF. Written as DNA, the CDR3 is TGTGCCAGTAGTATAGAGGTGCGAAGCAATCAGCCCCAGCATTTT.

The chain recombines TRBV10-2 with TRBJ2-7, with TRBD2 matching 14 bases. CDR3 length: 14 amino acids. V was clipped by 8 bases and J by 5 bases; unmatched bases: 5. The germline V gene has CDR1 WSHSY and CDR2 SAAADI. CDR3 sequence (DNA): TGCGCCAGCGGGACTAGCGGGGGCATCAACGAGCAGTACTTC. It is translated as CASGTSGGINEQYF.

There are a few counts of this clone. The chain uses TRBV2 and TRBJ1-5; D is uncertain. This CDR3 spans 12 amino acids. Trimming took 3 bases from V and 7 from J, leaving 7 bases between them. Per the germline V gene, CDR1 is SNHLY and CDR2 is FYNNEI. The CDR3, as DNA: TGTGCCAGCAGTGACGAGGGACAGCCCCAGCATTTT. This sequence encodes CASSDEGQPQHF.

The chain couples TRBV2 to TRBJ1-4, with D uncertain. Germline values: CDR1 SNHLY, CDR2 FYNNEI. The V end was cut by 5 bases, the J end by 6 bases, with 13 bases between. The CDR3 totals 14 residues. CDR3 residues: CASSRTGDDEKLFF. CDR3 nucleotides: TGTGCCAGCAGTAGGACCGGCGATGATGAAAAACTGTTTTTT.